The rows below give T cell receptor beta chains drawn from one sample of a study of tumor-infiltrating lymphocytes in primary liver carcinoma. TCRdb reprocessed the multiplex PCR reads via MiXCR and lists one record per CDR3 protein. In the table there are tens of thousands of distinct CDR3 sequences, 70% to 80% of which are singletons. Sequencing input: liver tumor tissue from sampling region 5. All receptors come from a man aged 40-49 years with primary liver carcinoma and hepatitis B virus infection. The CDR3 runs from the conserved cysteine through the conserved F or W. The order of the fields is clone size, J gene, D gene, V gene, CDR3 DNA, CDR3 protein. The D gene is left open where the match is weak. Expanded clones get a size class; other rows say once, few or many, or leave the size out.

>.|TRBJ1-2|TRBD1|TRBV2
TGTGCCAGCAGTTCGGACAGGTCGTTTTATGGCTACACCTTC
CASSSDRSFYGYTF
>.|TRBJ2-7|.|TRBV28
TGTGCCAGCAGCTTATTCGCTTGGGATGGAGAGTATTACTTC
CASSLFAWDGEYYF
>.|TRBJ2-7|.|TRBV4-2
TGTGCCAGCAGCCAAGCGGGTAACGGGGTTTCCTATGAGCAGTACTTC
CASSQAGNGVSYEQYF
>.|TRBJ1-1|.|TRBV30
TGTGTCTGGAGATTGGAGAACACTGGAGCTTTCTTT
CVWRLENTGAFF
>.|TRBJ2-3|.|TRBV29-1
TGCAGTGTTGGGCAGGGAGGCCATACGGAGTATTTT
CSVGQGGHTEYF
>few|TRBJ2-7|.|TRBV6-5
TGTGCGAGCAAAAACGGGGTAGGCGTTAGCTCCTACGAGCACTACTTC
CASKNGVGVSSYEHYF
>few|TRBJ2-1|TRBD2|TRBV20-1
TGCAGGGGGACTAGCGGGATTAATGAGCAGTTCTTC
CRGTSGINEQFF
>once|TRBJ1-1|.|TRBV4-1
TGCGCCAGCTGCCCACTTTCGGAAGACACTGAAGCTTTCTTT
CASCPLSEDTEAFF
>.|TRBJ2-1|.|TRBV11-2
TGTGCCAGCAGCTCAGGTGGGCGATTCAGCAGGACCCTTTACAATGAGCAGTTCTTC
CASSSGGRFSRTLYNEQFF
>.|TRBJ2-1|TRBD2|TRBV29-1
TGCAGTTTTGAAGAAGCGGGGGACAATGAGCAGTTCTTC
CSFEEAGDNEQFF
>.|TRBJ2-7|.|TRBV11-2
TGCGCCAGCACCTTAGAGTCCGGGATCTCTGGCGAGCAGTACTTT
CASTLESGISGEQYF
>.|TRBJ2-3|.|TRBV5-4
TGTGCCAGCACCTCTCGGGCTAGAGGGAGCCGCGCAGATACGCAGTATTTT
CASTSRARGSRADTQYF
>.|TRBJ1-1|.|TRBV6-6
TGCGCCAGCAGTTCACAGACGGGCCAGTGGGGTGAAGCTTTCTTT
CASSSQTGQWGEAFF
>once|TRBJ2-7|TRBD1|TRBV5-5
TGTGCCAGCAGCCAGGGGGGACAGGGCACGTACGAGCAGTACTTC
CASSQGGQGTYEQYF
>few|TRBJ2-7|.|TRBV9
TGTGCCAGGACAGTAGAGCCGGGACAGCAGTACTTC
CARTVEPGQQYF
>many|TRBJ2-7|.|TRBV4-2
TGTGCCAGCAGCCAAGACGAACAGACGAAATCCTACGAGCAGTACTTC
CASSQDEQTKSYEQYF
>.|TRBJ2-2|TRBD2|TRBV6-1
TGTGCCTGCGGGGGACTAACGGTGACCGGGGAGCTGTTTTTT
CACGGLTVTGELFF
>.|TRBJ1-2|.|TRBV29-1
TGCAGCGTTGAAGATCAAGGGAGTGGCTACACCTTC
CSVEDQGSGYTF
>many|TRBJ1-6|.|TRBV11-2
TGTGCCAGCAGCTTTGTAATGAATTCACCCCTCCACTTT
CASSFVMNSPLHF